This TCR beta chain derives from a study of blood T cell repertoires in COVID-19. Across the study: The United States, Italy and Spain supplied acute and convalescent COVID-19 samples. The analysed material was cDNA or gDNA that came from T cells, B-cell-depleted T cells, or PBMCs.

How the authors handled the data: Reference gene primer amplification in the assay estimated nucleated cell counts. Assay used: immunoSEQ multiplex PCR; TCRdb lists only in-frame clones, some missing. V and J calls and clone size are copied from that table; D and trimming were computed from the DNA. The sample holds about 240,000 clones, more than 75% seen once. The germline V gene has CDR1 MNHEY and CDR2 SVGAGI. The V and J ends lost 2 bases and 0 bases respectively, with 11 bases between them. CDR3 size: 16 residues. This TCR was recovered from a woman in her 70s with active or convalescent COVID-19. Sequenced sample: peripheral blood. The gene calls are TRBV6-5 and TRBJ1-5; D not resolved. The CDR3 spells CASSYRRILSNQPQHF. The CDR3 DNA sequence: TGTGCCAGCAGTTACAGGAGGATCCTTAGCAATCAGCCCCAGCATTTT.